This TCR beta chain derives from a study of T-cell memory formation after mild COVID-19. In the study overall: Each donor largely had its own TCR clusters.

Details on this clonotype: Its antigen is as yet unknown.

Regarding the study as a whole: The pre-infection memory compartment contained some responding clones, suggesting cross-reactive memory joined.

V dropped 3 bases and J dropped 5 bases, with 13 bases sitting between them. The V gene's germline CDR1 is SGHTA and CDR2 FQGNSA. The CDR3 runs 14 residues. The 5'RACE method, run with constant-segment primers, produced TCR alpha and TCR beta cDNA libraries (carrying sample barcodes and UMIs). TCRdb independently ran MiXCR on the 5' RACE reads; one entry per CDR3 protein. The sample includes around 55,000 distinct CDR3 sequences, more than 8% seen only once; the top ten take roughly 1.2%. The material sequenced was PBMCs or a T cell subset sorted from them (not recorded which). The source of this sequence is a man younger than 35 who had mild COVID-19 (a few samples of this study predate the infection). Cell type and time point are not known. This chain connects TRBV7-2 to TRBJ2-5; D may be TRBD2 (5 bases). CDR3 nucleotide sequence: TGTGCCAGCAGCTTTTGGGCTAGCAGGGAGACCCAGTACTTC. Translation: CASSFWASRETQYF.